This TCR beta chain was captured in a study of Graves' ophthalmopathy and Graves' hyperthyroidism. Remarks on this clonotype: What it recognizes is unknown.

Trimming took 1 base from V and 4 from J, leaving 19 bases between them. CDR1 and CDR2 from the germline V gene are LNHNV and YYDKDF (reference sequence). The CDR3 consists of 17 residues. Amplification of the TCR beta CDR3 regions used RNA transcripts (as template). Amplification began with first-round RT-PCR using HTBI primers, then second-round multiplex PCR was performed. One entry per CDR3 protein results from TCRdb running MiXCR on the multiplex PCR reads. The sample has about 1.2 million distinct CDR3 sequences; roughly 35% are singletons. Findings and limits, study-wide: Most expanded clonotypes in thyroid above 0.001 frequency also showed up in blood.

The receptor comes from an adult man with Graves' hyperthyroidism. The chain couples TRBV15 to TRBJ1-2; weak D call: TRBD1 (5 bases). Specimen: peripheral blood or thyroid tissue (not recorded which). The CDR3 spells CATSRGTSDGAAYGYTF. CDR3 DNA sequence: TGTGCCACCAGCAGAGGGACAAGTGATGGGGCGGCCTATGGCTACACCTTC.